The 3 T cell receptor beta chains listed next were all sequenced from one sample in a study of T cell responses to AZD1222 COVID-19 vaccine. The assay was immunoSEQ multiplex PCR, and TCRdb's table has in-frame clones only and misses some. Here the sample spans roughly 110,000 clones, roughly 87% being singletons. Source: peripheral blood, taken on day 0 of AZD1222 vaccination. The receptors were sampled from an adult in good health.

The V and J genes are TRBV5-8 and TRBJ2-5; D gene uncertain. This CDR3 is 13 amino acids long. Germline values: CDR1 SGHTS, CDR2 YDEGEE. Trimming stripped 6 bases from V and 7 bases from J, with 16 bases between. This CDR3 reads CASTEVPTGTQYF. The CDR3 DNA reads TGTGCCAGCACCGAAGTTCCAACGGGGACCCAGTACTTC.

The chain carries TRBV7-8 and TRBJ2-1; 11 nucleotides match TRBD2. This CDR3 has 14 amino acids. V lost 5 bases to trimming and J lost 6 bases; unmatched junction nucleotides: 3. In germline, CDR1 is SGHVS, CDR2 FQNEAQ. CDR3 sequence (DNA): TGTGCCAGCAGCGGACTAGCGGGTCCCAATGAGCAGTTCTTC. Translated: CASSGLAGPNEQFF.

As to this clone: At the DNA level, this CDR3 is encoded by other sequences in the same sample as well. The chain couples TRBV12-3 or TRBV12-4 to TRBJ1-1, with D maybe TRBD1 (5 bases). V lost 5 bases to trimming and J lost 1 base, with 8 bases between them. The CDR3 is made up of 13 amino acids. In DNA form, the CDR3 reads TGTGCCAGCAGTCTTCAGGGGAACACTGAAGCTTTCTTT. It is translated as CASSLQGNTEAFF.